This T cell receptor beta chain was observed in a study of cytomegalovirus exposure and HLA in healthy donors. V shed 6 bases, J shed 5 bases, and the junction held 8 bases outside the gene matches. Germline CDR1 and CDR2: MDHEN and SYDVKM. There are 14 residues in the CDR3. This clone was detected a few times. Antigen unknown. The protocol was immunoSEQ multiplex PCR, while the TCRdb copy is restricted to in-frame clones and leaves out a portion. The table has more than 85,000 clones, more than 70% seen once. Study conclusions and caveats: Cytomegalovirus association was listed for 164 TCR beta chains. The TCR clusters that emerged in the first cohort tended, a later analysis found, to co-occur in the 110 or so validation repertoires. The study found most TCR sequences rare, yet found some public TCRs in many donors.

The TCR sequence derives from a woman aged 18-30 years in good health and CMV-seronegative. Specimen: PBMCs. The V and J genes are TRBV28 and TRBJ1-1; 8 bases agree with TRBD1. The CDR3 spells CASSLGQGNTEAFF. The CDR3 DNA reads TGTGCCAGCAGCCTAGGACAGGGAAATACTGAAGCTTTCTTT.